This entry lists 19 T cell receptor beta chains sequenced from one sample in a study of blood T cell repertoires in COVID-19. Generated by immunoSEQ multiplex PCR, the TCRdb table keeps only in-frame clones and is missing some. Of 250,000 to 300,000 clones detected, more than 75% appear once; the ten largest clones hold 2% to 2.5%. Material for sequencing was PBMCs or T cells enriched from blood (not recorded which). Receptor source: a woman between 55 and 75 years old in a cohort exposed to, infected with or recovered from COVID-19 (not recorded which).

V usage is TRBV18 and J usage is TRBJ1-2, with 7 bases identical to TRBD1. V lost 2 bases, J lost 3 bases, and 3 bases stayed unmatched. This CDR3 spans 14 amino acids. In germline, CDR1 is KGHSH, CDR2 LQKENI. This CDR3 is CASSPNQGDYGYTF. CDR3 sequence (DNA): TGTGCCAGCTCACCAAACCAGGGGGACTATGGCTACACCTTC.

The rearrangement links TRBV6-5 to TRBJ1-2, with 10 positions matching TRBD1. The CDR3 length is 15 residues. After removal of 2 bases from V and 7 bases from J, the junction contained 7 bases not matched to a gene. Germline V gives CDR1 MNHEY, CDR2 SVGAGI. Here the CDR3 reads CASSYAVTGGSGYTF. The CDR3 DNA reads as TGTGCCAGCAGTTACGCCGTGACAGGGGGCTCTGGCTACACCTTC.

The CDR3 coding sequence is TGTGCGAGAGGGCTAGGACGTCGGGTTTCCCGGCCAGATACGCAGTATTTT. Translation gives CARGLGRRVSRPDTQYF. The chain recombines TRBV2 with TRBJ2-3, with a tentative D call TRBD2 (5 bases). CDR1 is SNHLY, CDR2 FYNNEI, per germline. The CDR3 runs to 17 residues.

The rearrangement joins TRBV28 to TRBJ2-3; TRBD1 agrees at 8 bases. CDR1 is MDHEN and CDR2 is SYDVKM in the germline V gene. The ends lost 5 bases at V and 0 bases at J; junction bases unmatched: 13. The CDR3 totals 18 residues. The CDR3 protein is CASSRPPRTGSSTDTQYF. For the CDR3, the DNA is TGTGCCAGCAGTAGACCCCCAAGGACAGGGTCTAGCACAGATACGCAGTATTTT.

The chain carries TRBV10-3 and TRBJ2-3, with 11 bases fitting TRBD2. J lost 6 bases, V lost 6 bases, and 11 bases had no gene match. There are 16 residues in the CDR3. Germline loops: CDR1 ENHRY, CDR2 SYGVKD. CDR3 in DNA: TGTGCCATCAGCCCCGGGACTAGCGGAGACCTCGATACGCAGTATTTT. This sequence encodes CAISPGTSGDLDTQYF.

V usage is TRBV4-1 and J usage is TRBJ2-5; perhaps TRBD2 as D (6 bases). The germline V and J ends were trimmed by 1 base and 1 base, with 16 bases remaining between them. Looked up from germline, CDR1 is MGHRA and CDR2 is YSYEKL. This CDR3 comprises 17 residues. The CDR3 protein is CASSQGRVAGPQETQYF. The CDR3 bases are TGCGCCAGCAGCCAAGGGAGGGTCGCGGGCCCCCAAGAGACCCAGTACTTC.

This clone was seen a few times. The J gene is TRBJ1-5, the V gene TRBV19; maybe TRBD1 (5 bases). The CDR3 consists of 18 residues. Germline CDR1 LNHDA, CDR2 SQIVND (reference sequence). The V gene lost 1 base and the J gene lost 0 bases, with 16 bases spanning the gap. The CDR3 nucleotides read TGTGCCAGTAGTATAGGGTTTTTGGAGGGGTATAGCAATCAGCCCCAGCATTTT. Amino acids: CASSIGFLEGYSNQPQHF.

As DNA, the CDR3 is TGTGCCAGCAGCTTAGTCTGGGGAGGAAGTGAAAAACTGTTTTTT. Its protein is CASSLVWGGSEKLFF. The chain carries TRBV7-2 and TRBJ1-4; no reliable D call. The ends were cut back, 1 base at V and 7 bases at J, with 13 bases in the middle. Germline V lookup: CDR1 SGHTA, CDR2 FQGNSA. The CDR3 totals 15 residues.

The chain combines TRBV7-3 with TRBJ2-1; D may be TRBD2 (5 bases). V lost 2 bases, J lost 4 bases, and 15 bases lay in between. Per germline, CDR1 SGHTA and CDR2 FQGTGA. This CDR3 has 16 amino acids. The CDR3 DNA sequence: TGTGCCAGCAGCTTAGGGCCTAGCCTAGGATACAATGAGCAGTTCTTC. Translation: CASSLGPSLGYNEQFF.

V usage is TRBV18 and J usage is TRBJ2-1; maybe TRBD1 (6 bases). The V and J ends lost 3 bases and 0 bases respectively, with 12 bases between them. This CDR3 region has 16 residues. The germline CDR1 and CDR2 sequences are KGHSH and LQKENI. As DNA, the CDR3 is TGTGCCAGCTCACCCAACAGGGATAGCTCCTACAATGAGCAGTTCTTC. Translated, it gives CASSPNRDSSYNEQFF.

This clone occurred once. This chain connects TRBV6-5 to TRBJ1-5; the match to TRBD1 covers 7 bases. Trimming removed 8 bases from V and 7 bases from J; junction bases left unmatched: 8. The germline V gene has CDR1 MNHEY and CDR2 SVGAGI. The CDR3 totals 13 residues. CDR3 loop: CASRQGPGQPQHF. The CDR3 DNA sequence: TGTGCCAGCCGACAGGGCCCGGGGCAGCCCCAGCATTTT.

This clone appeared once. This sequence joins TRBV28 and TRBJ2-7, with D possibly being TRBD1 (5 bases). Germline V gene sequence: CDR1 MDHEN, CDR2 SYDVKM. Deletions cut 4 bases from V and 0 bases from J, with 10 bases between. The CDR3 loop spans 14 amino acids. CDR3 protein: CASSSRRASYEQYF. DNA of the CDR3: TGTGCCAGCAGTTCCCGCAGGGCCTCCTACGAGCAGTACTTC.

The CDR3 DNA reads TGTGCCAGCAGAGACAGAAACACTGAAGCTTTCTTT. Translation: CASRDRNTEAFF. The rearrangement joins TRBV6-5 to TRBJ1-1, with D perhaps matching TRBD1 (5 bases). There are 12 residues in the CDR3. Germline CDR1 and CDR2: MNHEY and SVGAGI. Trimming stripped 6 bases from V and 2 bases from J, with 7 bases between.

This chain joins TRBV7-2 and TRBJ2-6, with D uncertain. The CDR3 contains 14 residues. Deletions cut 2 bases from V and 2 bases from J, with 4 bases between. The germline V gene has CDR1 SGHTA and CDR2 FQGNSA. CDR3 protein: CASSLSAGANVLTF. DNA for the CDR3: TGTGCCAGCAGCTTAAGCGCTGGGGCCAACGTCCTGACTTTC.

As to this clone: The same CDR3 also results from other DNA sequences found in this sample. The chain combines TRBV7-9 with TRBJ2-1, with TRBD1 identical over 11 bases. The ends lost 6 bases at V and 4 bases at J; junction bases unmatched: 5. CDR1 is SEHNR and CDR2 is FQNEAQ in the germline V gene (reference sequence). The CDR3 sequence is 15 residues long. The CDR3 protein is CASSPGTGGYNEQFF. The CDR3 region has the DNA TGTGCCAGCAGTCCCGGGACAGGGGGATACAATGAGCAGTTCTTC.

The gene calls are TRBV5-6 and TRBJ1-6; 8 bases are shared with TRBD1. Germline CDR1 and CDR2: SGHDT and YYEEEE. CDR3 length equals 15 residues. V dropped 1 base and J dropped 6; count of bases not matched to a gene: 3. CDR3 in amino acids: CASSLRDRFNSPLHF. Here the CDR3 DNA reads TGTGCCAGCAGCTTGAGGGACAGGTTTAATTCACCCCTCCACTTT.

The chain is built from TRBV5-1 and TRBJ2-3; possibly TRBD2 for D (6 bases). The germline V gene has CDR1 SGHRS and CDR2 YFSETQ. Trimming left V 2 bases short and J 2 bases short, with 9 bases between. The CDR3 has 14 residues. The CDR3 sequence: CASSFGGVTDTQYF. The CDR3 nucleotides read TGCGCCAGCAGCTTCGGCGGGGTCACAGATACGCAGTATTTT.

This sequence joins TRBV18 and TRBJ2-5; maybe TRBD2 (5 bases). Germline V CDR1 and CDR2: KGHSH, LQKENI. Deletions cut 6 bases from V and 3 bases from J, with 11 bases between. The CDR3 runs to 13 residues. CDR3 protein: CASSPGVEETQYF. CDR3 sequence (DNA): TGTGCCAGCTCTCCCGGGGTTGAAGAGACCCAGTACTTC.

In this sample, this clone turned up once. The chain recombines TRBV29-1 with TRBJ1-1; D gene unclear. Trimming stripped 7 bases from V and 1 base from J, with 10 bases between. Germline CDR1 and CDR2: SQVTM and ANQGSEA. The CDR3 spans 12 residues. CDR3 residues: CSAGEANTEAFF. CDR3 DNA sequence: TGCAGCGCGGGTGAGGCGAACACTGAAGCTTTCTTT. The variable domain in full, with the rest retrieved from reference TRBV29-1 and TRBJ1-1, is SAVISQKPSRDICQRGTSLTIQCQVDSQVTMMFWYRQQPGQSLTLIATANQGSEATYESGFVIDKFPISRPNLTFSTLTVSNMSPEDSSIYLCSAGEANTEAFFGQGTRLTVV.